These 21 T cell receptor beta chains were all obtained from the same sample, sequenced in a study of CD8 T cells in ankylosing spondylitis. Study outcomes and limitations: Blood of patients with ankylosing spondylitis appeared to be characterized by a TCR beta motif of about 8 highly homologous variants.

TCRdb called the 5' RACE reads again in MiXCR, with one record for every CDR3 protein. The data show roughly 670,000 distinct CDR3 sequences, roughly 19% seen once. Their antigen targets remain unknown. The sample comprised blood, either unsorted or a sorted T cell fraction (not recorded which). These receptors all come from a male donor with ankylosing spondylitis.

This clonotype showed up just a few times. The CDR3 protein is CASSPTLGIAKNIQYF. CDR3 bases: TGTGCCAGCAGTCCAACCTTAGGGATAGCCAAAAACATTCAGTACTTC. V is TRBV12-3 or TRBV12-4 and J is TRBJ2-4; D unclear. The CDR3 sequence is 16 residues long. V lost 5 bases and J lost 0, with 14 bases in between.

The CDR3 DNA is TGTGCCAGCAGTGATTCGGTTTTTGACGAAAAACTGTTTTTT. Protein product: CASSDSVFDEKLFF. The chain is built from TRBV25-1 and TRBJ1-4, with D hard to call. Germline V gives CDR1 MGHDK, CDR2 SYGVNS. The V end was cut by 3 bases, the J end by 8 bases, with 13 bases between. This CDR3 spans 14 amino acids.

The V and J genes are TRBV2 and TRBJ1-5, with a weak D call TRBD1 (5 bases). Germline CDR1 SNHLY, CDR2 FYNNEI. The germline V and J ends were trimmed by 8 bases and 6 bases, with 17 bases remaining between them. The CDR3 contains 14 residues. The CDR3 nucleotides are TGTGCCAGCTCTCCAGGGATGGATGGTCAGCCCCAGCATTTT. It encodes CASSPGMDGQPQHF.

This clonotype was found a few times. The chain combines TRBV10-3 with TRBJ1-2; D not certain. With 6 bases removed from V and 4 bases from J, the gap between germline ends came to 12 bases. This CDR3 comprises 13 residues. In germline, CDR1 is ENHRY, CDR2 SYGVKD. This CDR3 is CAIRGDLSYGYTF. CDR3 DNA: TGTGCCATCAGGGGCGACCTAAGCTATGGCTACACCTTC.

This clonotype appeared a few times. V and J are TRBV7-9 and TRBJ2-3, with a possible D match to TRBD2 (5 bases). Trimming left V 2 bases short and J 0 bases short, with 15 bases between. The germline CDR1 and CDR2 sequences are SEHNR and FQNEAQ (reference sequence). The CDR3 is 17 residues long. The CDR3 nucleotides are TGTGCCAGCAGCTTACCACCAGACTACCCTAGCACAGATACGCAGTATTTT. This sequence encodes CASSLPPDYPSTDTQYF.

This clonotype was counted at least ten times. This rearrangement joins TRBV7-2 to TRBJ1-1; maybe TRBD1 (5 bases). The CDR3 has 15 residues. V was pared by 2 bases and J by 0 bases, with 10 bases between. Germline values: CDR1 SGHTA, CDR2 FQGNSA. The CDR3 DNA reads TGTGCCAGCAGCTTAAATCGGGGCATGAACACTGAAGCTTTCTTT. As protein: CASSLNRGMNTEAFF.

This clonotype came up a few times. The CDR3 sequence is CASSAGTGNSPLHF. The DNA for the CDR3 is TGTGCCAGCAGCGCCGGGACAGGGAATTCACCCCTCCACTTT. V and J are TRBV9 and TRBJ1-6, with 9 nucleotides matching TRBD1. The germline gives CDR1 SGDLS, CDR2 YYNGEE. Trimming removed 3 bases from V and 7 bases from J; junction bases left unmatched: 2. The CDR3 runs 14 residues.

The rearrangement links TRBV11-3 to TRBJ1-3; D not resolved. The CDR3 contains 16 residues. With 4 bases removed from V and 0 bases from J, the gap between germline ends came to 13 bases. Germline V gene sequence: CDR1 SGHNT, CDR2 YENEEA. CDR3 in DNA: TGTGCCAGCAGCTGGGATCCTGGATCCTCTGGAAACACCATATATTTT. It specifies CASSWDPGSSGNTIYF.

This sequence joins TRBV12-3 or TRBV12-4 and TRBJ2-4; D remains unclear. Trimming removed 2 bases at V and 7 bases at J, with 9 bases between. The CDR3 is 13 residues long. This CDR3 is CASSLPLSNIQYF. The CDR3 coding sequence is TGTGCCAGCAGTTTACCACTTTCCAACATTCAGTACTTC.

The chain uses TRBV6-5 and TRBJ2-7, with 8 positions matching TRBD1. The CDR3 consists of 16 residues. J lost 5 bases, V lost 0 bases, and 9 bases had no gene match. Germline V CDR1 and CDR2: MNHEY, SVGAGI. The CDR3 protein is CASSYSMTGEVDEQYF. The CDR3 region has the DNA TGTGCCAGCAGTTACTCGATGACAGGGGAGGTGGACGAGCAGTACTTC.

This clonotype was seen a few times. The chain carries TRBV2 and TRBJ2-3, with no clear D. Germline-derived CDR1 and CDR2 are SNHLY and FYNNEI. V lost 5 bases, J lost 2 bases, and 8 bases lay in between. The CDR3 length is 13 residues. CDR3 protein: CASSWSDTDTQYF. The CDR3 DNA follows: TGTGCCAGCAGTTGGTCGGACACAGATACGCAGTATTTT.

V is TRBV20-1 and J is TRBJ1-3, with D perhaps TRBD1 (5 bases). V lost 3 bases, J lost 2 bases, and 8 bases lay in between. The CDR3 is 13 residues long. The germline gives CDR1 DFQATT, CDR2 SNEGSKA (reference sequence). CDR3 coding DNA: TGCAGTGCTAGCCGGACACCTGGAAACACCATATATTTT. Amino acid sequence: CSASRTPGNTIYF.

The sample holds a few counts of this clonotype. The rearrangement uses TRBV30 and TRBJ1-6, with TRBD1 as a possible D gene (5 bases). Germline V gives CDR1 GTSNPN, CDR2 SVGIG (reference sequence). Trimming stripped 6 bases from V and 8 bases from J, with 14 bases between. The CDR3 covers 13 residues. The CDR3 DNA follows: TGTGCCTGTACCCAGGAGGGGTATTCACCCCTCCACTTT. The encoded protein is CACTQEGYSPLHF. Supplemented by reference TRBV30 and TRBJ1-6, the full variable domain reads SQTIHQWPATLVQPVGSPLSLECTVEGTSNPNLYWYRQAAGRGLQLLFYSVGIGQISSEVPQNLSASRPQDRQFILSSKKLLLSDSGFYLCACTQEGYSPLHFGNGTRLTVT.

V gene TRBV27 combines with J gene TRBJ2-3, with TRBD2 identical over 8 bases. The CDR3 is made up of 15 amino acids. The V segment lost 5 bases and the J segment 8 bases; nucleotides outside the gene matches: 12. The germline gives CDR1 MNHEY, CDR2 SMNVEV (reference sequence). CDR3 sequence (DNA): TGTGCCAGCAGTCCCCCAGCGGGAGAAATGGTTACGCAGTATTTT. Translation gives CASSPPAGEMVTQYF.

The J gene is TRBJ2-5, the V gene TRBV7-6; the match to TRBD2 covers 12 bases. V lost 5 bases and J lost 5; bases outside the gene matches: 9. CDR3 length: 16 residues. Germline V gene sequence: CDR1 SGHVS, CDR2 FNYEAQ. The CDR3 DNA follows: TGTGCCAGCAGCGCTCAGACTAGCGGGAGAGGGGAGACCCAGTACTTC. The encoded protein is CASSAQTSGRGETQYF.

Ten or more counts support this clonotype. The rearrangement links TRBV20-1 to TRBJ2-5, with D unresolved. Trimming cost V 5 bases and J 5 bases, with 6 bases left between them. The length of the CDR3 is 10 residues. Germline V CDR1 and CDR2: DFQATT, SNEGSKA (reference sequence). The CDR3 sequence is CSALGETQYF. CDR3 bases: TGCAGTGCTTTGGGGGAGACCCAGTACTTC.

V gene TRBV28 combines with J gene TRBJ1-6; 7 nucleotides match TRBD1. Germline-derived CDR1 and CDR2 are MDHEN and SYDVKM. V trimming: 3 bases; J trimming: 6 bases; junction bases outside the gene matches: 5. The CDR3 sequence is 15 residues long. The chain's CDR3 is CASSFNRGTNSPLHF. Written as DNA, the CDR3 is TGTGCCAGCAGTTTCAACAGGGGAACTAATTCACCCCTCCACTTT.

This clonotype was seen a few times. CDR3 region: CASSSGQGLTYEQYF. The CDR3 DNA sequence: TGTGCCAGCAGTTCGGGACAGGGGCTAACCTACGAGCAGTACTTC. V is TRBV7-2 and J is TRBJ2-7; 10 positions agree with TRBD1. Losses at the gene ends were 6 bases for V and 2 bases for J; bases not matched to a gene: 7. CDR3 length: 15 residues. Looked up from germline, CDR1 is SGHTA and CDR2 is FQGNSA.

Here the CDR3 reads CASSQDSRTHNSPLHF. Here the CDR3 DNA reads TGTGCCAGCAGCCAGGACAGCCGGACCCATAATTCACCCCTCCACTTT. The chain employs TRBV11-2 and TRBJ1-6, with D tentatively TRBD1 (6 bases). Germline loops: CDR1 SGHAT, CDR2 FQNNGV. The CDR3 extends over 16 amino acids. V lost 5 bases and J 5 bases, leaving 16 bases between the germline ends.

The rearrangement links TRBV11-2 to TRBJ2-7; TRBD1 matches at 8 bases. Germline lookup yields CDR1 SGHAT and CDR2 FQNNGV. This CDR3 has 14 residues. V gave up 5 bases and J gave up 3 bases; unmatched junction bases: 6. The CDR3, as DNA: TGTGCCAGCAGCCTAACCACAGGGGGCTACGAGCAGTACTTC. Translation gives CASSLTTGGYEQYF.

This clonotype was detected only a few times. J is TRBJ2-3 and V is TRBV6-4; the D call may be TRBD1 or TRBD2 (6 bases each). This CDR3 has 18 residues. CDR1 and CDR2 from the germline V gene are MRHNA and SNTAGT. V lost 3 bases and J lost 9, with 28 bases in between. CDR3 loop: CASSETSYLGGPLGTQYF. The CDR3 nucleotides are TGTGCCAGCAGTGAGACGTCATATCTTGGGGGGCCCCTAGGGACGCAGTATTTT.